The 16 T cell receptor beta chains in this list originate from one sample, sequenced in a study of T-cell reconstitution after alpha-beta-depleted transplantation in children. Construction of the TCRbeta library involved unique molecular identifiers. A single record per CDR3 protein comes from TCRdb applying MiXCR to the PCR reads. The sample has 600,000 to 700,000 distinct CDR3 sequences; 10% to 15% are singletons. Sequencing used PBMCs, obtained before TCRalphabeta/CD19-depleted stem cell transplant. The receptors stem from a girl aged 2 to 9 with congenital amegakaryocytic thrombocytopenia, due to receive a stem cell transplant.

This clonotype showed up just a few times. The chain carries TRBV5-1 and TRBJ2-4; D gene ambiguous. CDR3 size: 12 residues. V shed 2 bases and J shed 8 bases, with 8 bases lying between them. In germline, CDR1 is SGHRS, CDR2 YFSETQ. The CDR3 nucleotides are TGCGCCAGCAGCTTAGACCAGGACATTCAGTACTTC. This sequence encodes CASSLDQDIQYF.

This clonotype showed up many times. The CDR3 reads CSARGGRSQGAYNEQFF. CDR3 in DNA: TGCAGTGCTAGAGGGGGGAGGTCCCAGGGGGCATACAATGAGCAGTTCTTC. The rearrangement joins TRBV20-1 to TRBJ2-1; 8 bases align to TRBD1. The CDR3 covers 17 residues. Trimming removed 1 base from V and 4 bases from J; junction bases left unmatched: 12. CDR1 and CDR2 from the germline V gene are DFQATT and SNEGSKA (reference sequence).

The sample holds many counts of this clonotype. The chain joins TRBV6-1 to TRBJ1-1; the D is unclear. V was clipped by 7 bases and J by 6 bases, with 15 bases between them. The CDR3 length is 13 residues. Germline V gene data show CDR1 as MNHNS and CDR2 as SASEGT. Written as DNA, the CDR3 is TGTGCCAGCATAAAAACGGTTCTCGCTGAAGCTTTCTTT. It encodes CASIKTVLAEAFF.

In this sample, this clonotype turned up many times. The V call is TRBV29-1, the J call TRBJ1-1; D may be TRBD1 (6 bases). The germline V gene encodes CDR1 SQVTM and CDR2 ANQGSEA. V gave up 3 bases and J gave up 6 bases, with 11 bases separating them. CDR3 length: 12 amino acids. CDR3 DNA: TGCAGCGTTGAGGTAGGGGGGCCTGAAGCTTTCTTT. It translates to CSVEVGGPEAFF.

This clonotype was counted ten times or more. The chain joins TRBV5-1 to TRBJ2-1; no clear D gene. The CDR3 is 15 amino acids. V gave up 0 bases and J gave up 9 bases, with 16 bases separating them. The germline V gene has CDR1 SGHRS and CDR2 YFSETQ. CDR3 residues: CASSLARGSLGEQFF. The DNA of the CDR3 is TGCGCCAGCAGCTTGGCCCGCGGCTCCCTGGGTGAGCAGTTCTTC.

CDR3 protein: CASSPGSPRHNEQFF. CDR3 nucleotides: TGTGCCAGCAGCCCAGGGTCCCCGCGGCACAATGAGCAGTTCTTC. The V and J genes are TRBV7-8 and TRBJ2-1; maybe TRBD1 (5 bases). The ends were cut back, 5 bases at V and 5 bases at J, with 16 bases in the middle. Germline loops: CDR1 SGHVS, CDR2 FQNEAQ. The CDR3 is 15 amino acids.

This clonotype was detected ten times or more. The chain combines TRBV5-1 with TRBJ2-1; TRBD1 matches at 10 bases. The CDR3 has 15 amino acids. Germline loops: CDR1 SGHRS, CDR2 YFSETQ. V shed 4 bases, J shed 14 bases, and the junction held 15 bases outside the gene matches. The CDR3 DNA follows: TGCGCCAGCAGCCTAGGACAGGGGGTCGGTGGTTCAGAGTTCTTC. It codes for CASSLGQGVGGSEFF.

The V gene is TRBV11-2, the J gene TRBJ1-2; 7 positions match TRBD1. This CDR3 contains 14 residues. The germline V gene encodes CDR1 SGHAT and CDR2 FQNNGV. The ends lost 4 bases at V and 7 bases at J; junction bases unmatched: 9. As DNA, the CDR3 is TGTGCCAGCAGCTCAAACACAGGGGAGGGTGGCTACACCTTC. The encoded protein is CASSSNTGEGGYTF.

This clonotype occurred a few times. This chain connects TRBV29-1 to TRBJ2-1, with 10 nucleotides matching TRBD2. This CDR3 comprises 13 residues. The J segment lost 7 bases and the V segment lost 6 bases, leaving 6 bases of the junction unmatched. Germline CDR1 and CDR2: SQVTM and ANQGSEA. CDR3 coding DNA: TGCAGCGTCCCTAGCGGGAGCAGGAATGAGCAGTTCTTC. The encoded protein is CSVPSGSRNEQFF.

In this sample, this clonotype turned up many times. The chain combines TRBV7-8 with TRBJ2-1; either TRBD1 or TRBD2 may fit D (5 bases each). Per germline, CDR1 SGHVS and CDR2 FQNEAQ. Deletions cut 5 bases from V and 4 bases from J, with 12 bases between. The CDR3 is 14 residues long. CDR3 nucleotide sequence: TGTGCCAGCAGCCCTTGGGACCCTTACAATGAGCAGTTCTTC. Translating it yields CASSPWDPYNEQFF.

Only a few counts were recorded for this clonotype. The V gene is TRBV12-3 or TRBV12-4, the J gene TRBJ2-7; possible D gene TRBD2, 5 bases. V was shortened by 4 bases and J by 3 bases, with 19 bases between the two germline ends. CDR3 size: 16 residues. This CDR3 is CASSSHRNSAGYEQYF. CDR3 DNA: TGTGCCAGCAGTTCCCACCGTAATAGCGCCGGCTACGAGCAGTACTTC.

The genes are TRBV20-1 and TRBJ1-5; D possibly corresponds to TRBD1 (5 bases). Trimming removed 7 bases from V and 3 bases from J, with 16 bases in between. Germline values: CDR1 DFQATT, CDR2 SNEGSKA (reference sequence). This CDR3 has 14 amino acids. The CDR3 loop is CSVEIPGVNQPQHF. The CDR3 bases are TGCAGTGTTGAAATTCCGGGGGTCAATCAGCCCCAGCATTTT.

This chain joins TRBV27 and TRBJ1-3, with D possibly matching TRBD1 (6 bases). The V gene's germline CDR1 is MNHEY and CDR2 SMNVEV (reference sequence). Trimming cost V 6 bases and J 2 bases, with 23 bases left between them. There are 18 residues in the CDR3. In nucleotides, the CDR3 is TGTGCCAGCAGAAAAACTTTCTCGACAGGCGCTACTGGAAACACCATATATTTT. Amino acids: CASRKTFSTGATGNTIYF.

In this sample, this clonotype turned up many times. V is TRBV6-1 and J is TRBJ2-1; perhaps D is TRBD1 or TRBD2 (5 bases each). Trimming pared 6 bases from V and 7 bases from J, leaving 16 bases between. The germline V gene encodes CDR1 MNHNS and CDR2 SASEGT. This CDR3 has 14 amino acids. The CDR3 DNA sequence: TGTGCCAGCAGCAAGAGGGGATCGGGAAATGAGCAGTTCTTC. It translates to CASSKRGSGNEQFF.

This clonotype occurred a few times. The CDR3, as DNA: TGTGCCAGTAGTATCAATTACTTTAATGAGCAGTTCTTC. This encodes CASSINYFNEQFF. The rearrangement joins TRBV19 to TRBJ2-1; no clear D. CDR1 and CDR2 from the germline V gene are LNHDA and SQIVND (reference sequence). The CDR3 sequence is 13 residues long. V was clipped by 3 bases and J by 7 bases, with 10 bases between them.

This clonotype occurred many times. The chain recombines TRBV6-5 with TRBJ2-3, with D hard to call. CDR1 is MNHEY, CDR2 SVGAGI, per germline. V lost 1 base and J 2 bases, leaving 10 bases between the germline ends. The CDR3 sequence is 15 residues long. The chain's CDR3 is CASSYWATDTDTQYF. The CDR3 DNA follows: TGTGCCAGCAGTTACTGGGCGACCGACACAGATACGCAGTATTTT.